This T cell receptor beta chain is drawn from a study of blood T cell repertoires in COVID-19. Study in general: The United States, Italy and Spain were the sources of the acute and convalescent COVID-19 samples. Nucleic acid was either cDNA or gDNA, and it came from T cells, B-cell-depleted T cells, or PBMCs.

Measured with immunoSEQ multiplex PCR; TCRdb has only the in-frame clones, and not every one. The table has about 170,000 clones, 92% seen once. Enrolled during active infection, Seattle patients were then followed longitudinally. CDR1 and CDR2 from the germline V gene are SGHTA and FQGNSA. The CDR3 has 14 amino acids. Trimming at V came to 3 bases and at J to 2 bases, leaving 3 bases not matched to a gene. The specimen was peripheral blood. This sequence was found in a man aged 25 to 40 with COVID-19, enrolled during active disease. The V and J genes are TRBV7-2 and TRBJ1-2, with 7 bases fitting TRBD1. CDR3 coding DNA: TGTGCCAGCAGCTTGTTGGGACAGAACTATGGCTACACCTTC. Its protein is CASSLLGQNYGYTF.